This is a list of T cell receptor beta chains from one sample in a study of shared clonotypes between healthy human individuals. Here immunoSEQ multiplex PCR was the method, and the copy in TCRdb shows in-frame clones only, minus some. The sample gives hundreds of thousands of clones, roughly 95% of which show up once; 0.095% to 0.13% is in the top ten. The sample was naive CD8+ T cells sorted from blood. These receptors all come from a woman aged 30 to 39 in good health. Each CDR3 is given with its conserved first and last residue. D genes are given only for firm matches. Some rows have no size entry. The others give once, few or many, or a class for an expanded clone.

J gene: TRBJ2-7; V gene: TRBV28; D gene: .; clone size: .; CDR3 DNA: TGTGCCAGCAGCATACCCCGGACAGATAATTCCTACGAGCAGTACTTC; CDR3 protein: CASSIPRTDNSYEQYF
J gene: TRBJ2-1; V gene: TRBV2; D gene: .; clone size: .; CDR3 DNA: TGTGCCAGCGGGTCGGGGGATTGGGGCGATGAGCAGTTCTTC; CDR3 protein: CASGSGDWGDEQFF
J gene: TRBJ2-6; V gene: TRBV2; D gene: .; clone size: .; CDR3 DNA: TGTGCCAGCAAGGTCCCAGGGGGGTCCGGGGCCAACGTCCTGACTTTC; CDR3 protein: CASKVPGGSGANVLTF
J gene: TRBJ1-4; V gene: TRBV30; D gene: TRBD1; clone size: .; CDR3 DNA: TGTGCCTGGAGTGCAGGACAGGGGGCGTCCGAAAAACTGTTTTTT; CDR3 protein: CAWSAGQGASEKLFF
J gene: TRBJ2-2; V gene: TRBV19; D gene: TRBD2; clone size: .; CDR3 DNA: TGTGCCAGTATCGGCGGGGGGCTCACCGGGGAGCTGTTTTTT; CDR3 protein: CASIGGGLTGELFF
J gene: TRBJ2-1; V gene: TRBV28; D gene: TRBD2; clone size: .; CDR3 DNA: TGTGCCAGCAGTACCGACAGGGTGGGACTAGCGGGCTACAATGAGCAGTTCTTC; CDR3 protein: CASSTDRVGLAGYNEQFF
J gene: TRBJ2-3; V gene: TRBV5-4; D gene: TRBD2; clone size: .; CDR3 DNA: TGTGCCAGCAGCTTGAACGGGAGGTCAACAGATACGCAGTATTTT; CDR3 protein: CASSLNGRSTDTQYF
J gene: TRBJ1-6; V gene: TRBV27; D gene: .; clone size: .; CDR3 DNA: TGTGCCAGCAGTTTGATTTCGGATAATTCACCCCTCCACTTT; CDR3 protein: CASSLISDNSPLHF
J gene: TRBJ2-2; V gene: TRBV27; D gene: .; clone size: .; CDR3 DNA: TGTGCCAGCAGTTTATTAGGATACACCGGGGAGCTGTTTTTT; CDR3 protein: CASSLLGYTGELFF
J gene: TRBJ2-2; V gene: TRBV7-9; D gene: TRBD2; clone size: .; CDR3 DNA: TGTGCCAGCAGCCCCCCTAGCGGGCCCGGGGAGCTGTTTTTT; CDR3 protein: CASSPPSGPGELFF
J gene: TRBJ1-4; V gene: TRBV15; D gene: TRBD1; clone size: .; CDR3 DNA: TGTGCCACCAGCAACCGGGACAGGGGCCCAACTAATGAAAAACTGTTTTTT; CDR3 protein: CATSNRDRGPTNEKLFF
J gene: TRBJ2-7; V gene: TRBV15; D gene: TRBD1; clone size: .; CDR3 DNA: TGTGCCACCAGCTCCCGGGACAGCTCCTACGAGCAGTACTTC; CDR3 protein: CATSSRDSSYEQYF
J gene: TRBJ2-7; V gene: TRBV2; D gene: .; clone size: .; CDR3 DNA: TGTGCCAGCAGTGAATCTCCGGGGGTAAGGGAGTACTCCGAGCAGTACTTC; CDR3 protein: CASSESPGVREYSEQYF
J gene: TRBJ2-5; V gene: TRBV19; D gene: TRBD2; clone size: once; CDR3 DNA: TGTGCCAGTAGTATACCATACCGGGGGTGGCGGGAGAAGTTGGAGACCCAGTACTTC; CDR3 protein: CASSIPYRGWREKLETQYF
J gene: TRBJ2-7; V gene: TRBV10-3; D gene: TRBD2; clone size: once; CDR3 DNA: TGTGCCATCAGTGATCTACTAGCGGGTAGCGAGCAGTACTTC; CDR3 protein: CAISDLLAGSEQYF
J gene: TRBJ2-1; V gene: TRBV27; D gene: .; clone size: .; CDR3 DNA: TGTGCCAGCTCCACAGGATACAATGAGCAGTTCTTC; CDR3 protein: CASSTGYNEQFF
J gene: TRBJ1-1; V gene: TRBV15; D gene: TRBD1; clone size: .; CDR3 DNA: TGTGCCACCAGAGGGACAGGTGAAGCTTTCTTT; CDR3 protein: CATRGTGEAFF
J gene: TRBJ2-7; V gene: TRBV28; D gene: TRBD2; clone size: once; CDR3 DNA: TGTGCCAGCTCCCACCGGGCTAGCGGGATCTACGAGCAGTACTTC; CDR3 protein: CASSHRASGIYEQYF
J gene: TRBJ1-2; V gene: TRBV13; D gene: TRBD1; clone size: .; CDR3 DNA: TGTGCCAGCAGCCTCCCGTACAGGGGGCAAGAAGGCTACACCTTC; CDR3 protein: CASSLPYRGQEGYTF
J gene: TRBJ2-7; V gene: TRBV27; D gene: .; clone size: .; CDR3 DNA: TGTGCCAGCAGTTTATCGCATCGGTACGAGCAGTACTTC; CDR3 protein: CASSLSHRYEQYF
J gene: TRBJ2-5; V gene: TRBV13; D gene: .; clone size: .; CDR3 DNA: TGTGCCAGCAGCAACGACCAGGGTCTCCGTGGGAACCAAGAGACCCAGTACTTC; CDR3 protein: CASSNDQGLRGNQETQYF
J gene: TRBJ2-2; V gene: TRBV28; D gene: TRBD2; clone size: once; CDR3 DNA: TGTGCCAGCAGTTCACTTCCCGGCCTAGCGGGAGTCAATAACGGGGAGCTGTTTTTT; CDR3 protein: CASSSLPGLAGVNNGELFF
J gene: TRBJ2-1; V gene: TRBV5-5; D gene: .; clone size: .; CDR3 DNA: TGTGCCAGCAGCTTGAAGGGAACAAGCTCCTACAATGAGCAGTTCTTC; CDR3 protein: CASSLKGTSSYNEQFF
J gene: TRBJ2-3; V gene: TRBV9; D gene: TRBD2; clone size: .; CDR3 DNA: TGTGCCAGCAGCGTAGGACTAGCGGGAGCTTCTCGCACAGATACGCAGTATTTT; CDR3 protein: CASSVGLAGASRTDTQYF
J gene: TRBJ2-7; V gene: TRBV9; D gene: TRBD1; clone size: .; CDR3 DNA: TGTGCCAGCAGCGTAGGGGACAGGGGGCTAGGCGAGCAGTACTTC; CDR3 protein: CASSVGDRGLGEQYF
J gene: TRBJ1-1; V gene: TRBV5-4; D gene: .; clone size: .; CDR3 DNA: TGTGCCAGCAGCTTGGTGGATGGGGGACTCAAGAACACTGAAGCTTTCTTT; CDR3 protein: CASSLVDGGLKNTEAFF
J gene: TRBJ1-2; V gene: TRBV27; D gene: .; clone size: .; CDR3 DNA: TGTGCCAGCAGTTTCGACCCAATAGTGGGCTACACCTTC; CDR3 protein: CASSFDPIVGYTF
J gene: TRBJ1-5; V gene: TRBV27; D gene: .; clone size: .; CDR3 DNA: TGTGCCAGCAGCAGTGGCCCGGGGGCGGGTAATCAGCCCCAGCATTTT; CDR3 protein: CASSSGPGAGNQPQHF
J gene: TRBJ2-1; V gene: TRBV7-9; D gene: .; clone size: once; CDR3 DNA: TGTGCCAGCAGACGGACAGTGGGCAATGAGCAGTTCTTC; CDR3 protein: CASRRTVGNEQFF
J gene: TRBJ2-7; V gene: TRBV27; D gene: .; clone size: .; CDR3 DNA: TGTGCCAGCACCCCCGTTGCGGGGCCGCCCTACGAGCAGTACTTC; CDR3 protein: CASTPVAGPPYEQYF
J gene: TRBJ2-2; V gene: TRBV4-1; D gene: TRBD2; clone size: .; CDR3 DNA: TGCGCCAGCAGCCAAGGGACTAGGGTGGCCGGGGAGCTGTTTTTT; CDR3 protein: CASSQGTRVAGELFF
J gene: TRBJ2-3; V gene: TRBV7-9; D gene: .; clone size: .; CDR3 DNA: TGTGCCAGCAGCTCTGATGACACCACAGATACGCAGTATTTT; CDR3 protein: CASSSDDTTDTQYF
J gene: TRBJ1-1; V gene: TRBV5-4; D gene: .; clone size: few; CDR3 DNA: TGTGCCAGCAGCTTGGTCGACACTGAAGCTTTCTTT; CDR3 protein: CASSLVDTEAFF
J gene: TRBJ2-7; V gene: TRBV4-1; D gene: TRBD2; clone size: .; CDR3 DNA: TGCGCCAGCAGCCAAGTAGCGGGCGGCTACGAGCAGTACTTC; CDR3 protein: CASSQVAGGYEQYF
J gene: TRBJ2-7; V gene: TRBV19; D gene: TRBD2; clone size: .; CDR3 DNA: TGTGCCAGTAGAATGACGACTAGCGGGAGCTACGAGCAGTACTTC; CDR3 protein: CASRMTTSGSYEQYF
J gene: TRBJ2-2; V gene: TRBV28; D gene: TRBD1; clone size: .; CDR3 DNA: TGTGCCAGCAGTCCGACAGGGGGACAAACCGGGGAGCTGTTTTTT; CDR3 protein: CASSPTGGQTGELFF
J gene: TRBJ2-1; V gene: TRBV9; D gene: TRBD2; clone size: .; CDR3 DNA: TGTGCCAGCAGCCTTAGCGGGAGTGGCGACAATGAGCAGTTCTTC; CDR3 protein: CASSLSGSGDNEQFF
J gene: TRBJ2-7; V gene: TRBV2; D gene: .; clone size: .; CDR3 DNA: TGTGCCAGCAGTGAAAGTACAGGAGTTGGGTCCTACGAGCAGTACTTC; CDR3 protein: CASSESTGVGSYEQYF
J gene: TRBJ1-5; V gene: TRBV27; D gene: .; clone size: .; CDR3 DNA: TGTGCCAGCAGTTTGGGAACAGGGATGCAGCCCCAGCATTTT; CDR3 protein: CASSLGTGMQPQHF
J gene: TRBJ2-1; V gene: TRBV7-9; D gene: .; clone size: .; CDR3 DNA: TGTGCCAGCAGCTTACGTGAGGGGGGAATCTACAATGAGCAGTTCTTC; CDR3 protein: CASSLREGGIYNEQFF
J gene: TRBJ2-5; V gene: TRBV7-3; D gene: .; clone size: .; CDR3 DNA: TGTGCCAGCAGCCCCGAACCCGGAGGCGAAGAGACCCAGTACTTC; CDR3 protein: CASSPEPGGEETQYF
J gene: TRBJ1-2; V gene: TRBV15; D gene: TRBD1; clone size: .; CDR3 DNA: TGTGCCACCAGCAAGGACAGGGGGCACGGCTACACCTTC; CDR3 protein: CATSKDRGHGYTF
J gene: TRBJ2-1; V gene: TRBV4-1; D gene: TRBD2; clone size: .; CDR3 DNA: TGCGCCAGCAGCCACAACATAGCGGGAGTATCAAATGAGCAGTTCTTC; CDR3 protein: CASSHNIAGVSNEQFF
J gene: TRBJ1-1; V gene: TRBV2; D gene: TRBD1; clone size: few; CDR3 DNA: TGTGCCAGCAGTGAAGAACAGGGGGCTTTCTTT; CDR3 protein: CASSEEQGAFF
J gene: TRBJ2-1; V gene: TRBV5-4; D gene: TRBD1; clone size: .; CDR3 DNA: TGTGCCTGTTTGGGGGCAGGGGGCGCCTACAATGAGCAGTTCTTC; CDR3 protein: CACLGAGGAYNEQFF
J gene: TRBJ2-7; V gene: TRBV4-2; D gene: .; clone size: once; CDR3 DNA: TGTGCCAGCAGCCAAGATAGGGGGAGTGTGCGGCGATCCGCCTACGAGCAGTACTTC; CDR3 protein: CASSQDRGSVRRSAYEQYF
J gene: TRBJ2-3; V gene: TRBV9; D gene: TRBD2; clone size: .; CDR3 DNA: TGTGCCAGCAGCGTAGTTGGATCTAGCGGAGATACGCAGTATTTT; CDR3 protein: CASSVVGSSGDTQYF
J gene: TRBJ2-1; V gene: TRBV19; D gene: .; clone size: .; CDR3 DNA: TGTGCCAATAGTAACGGCTACAATGAGCAGTTCTTC; CDR3 protein: CANSNGYNEQFF
J gene: TRBJ1-1; V gene: TRBV11-2; D gene: .; clone size: .; CDR3 DNA: TGTGCCAGCAGCTTAGCAGCCGGGTCTGCGCCCGTGGCTTTCTTT; CDR3 protein: CASSLAAGSAPVAFF
J gene: TRBJ1-4; V gene: TRBV5-1; D gene: TRBD1; clone size: .; CDR3 DNA: TGCGCCAGCAGCTGGACAGGGATGGGAGAAAAACTGTTTTTT; CDR3 protein: CASSWTGMGEKLFF
J gene: TRBJ2-1; V gene: TRBV11-3; D gene: .; clone size: .; CDR3 DNA: TGTGCCAGCAGCTTAGGAGGGACGTCCTACAATGAGCAGTTCTTC; CDR3 protein: CASSLGGTSYNEQFF
J gene: TRBJ2-1; V gene: TRBV5-6; D gene: TRBD2; clone size: .; CDR3 DNA: TGTGCCAGCAGCTTGGTTCTAGCGGGAGGTGGGGGGAATGAGCAGTTCTTC; CDR3 protein: CASSLVLAGGGGNEQFF